One and the same sample provided the 25 T cell receptor beta chains below, sequenced in a study of CD8 T cells in Susac syndrome. The RNA input was 0.5 to 1 ug, and it was reverse transcribed with random hexamers. TCRdb analysed the immunoSEQ multiplex PCR reads with MiXCR anew, one entry per CDR3 protein. The sample contains roughly 120,000 distinct CDR3 sequences, 90% to 95% of which appear only once. The sample comprised CD4+ T cells from PBMCs. The receptors derive from a human donor with multiple sclerosis.

CDR3 sequence reads: CASSEGSSGLAGGETQYF. The CDR3 nucleotides are TGTGCCAGCAGTGAGGGCAGCTCGGGACTAGCGGGGGGGGAGACCCAGTACTTC. The V and J genes are TRBV6-1 and TRBJ2-5, with 16 bases fitting TRBD2. Trimming cost V 3 bases and J 5 bases; bases outside gene matches: 9. Germline CDR1 is MNHNS and CDR2 is SASEGT. This CDR3 has 18 amino acids.

This chain connects TRBV20-1 to TRBJ1-5, with 7 bases that match TRBD1. CDR3 size: 17 residues. With V trimmed by 1 base and J by 0 bases, 9 bases remained unmatched. Looked up from germline, CDR1 is DFQATT and CDR2 is SNEGSKA (reference sequence). CDR3 in DNA: TGCAGTGCTAGAGCCCCCGCCGGACAGGATAGCAATCAGCCCCAGCATTTT. This encodes CSARAPAGQDSNQPQHF.

The chain joins TRBV6-2 or TRBV6-3 to TRBJ2-1; D is unresolved. CDR1 and CDR2 (germline): MNHEY, SVGEGT. V lost 4 bases and J lost 1, with 11 bases in between. The CDR3 covers 15 residues. The CDR3 region has the DNA TGTGCCAGCAGTTCTTACAGCAAGTCCTACAATGAGCAGTTCTTC. This sequence encodes CASSSYSKSYNEQFF.

The CDR3 loop reads CASSPRQEETQYF. In DNA form, the CDR3 reads TGTGCCAGCTCACCCCGACAGGAAGAGACCCAGTACTTC. The V gene is TRBV18, the J gene TRBJ2-5, with D maybe TRBD1 (6 bases). CDR1 and CDR2 (germline): KGHSH, LQKENI. This CDR3 has 13 amino acids. V was clipped by 3 bases and J by 3 bases, with 8 bases between them.

The chain links TRBV29-1 to TRBJ1-1; D is undetermined. V was pared by 0 bases and J by 2 bases, with 19 bases between. Germline V CDR1 and CDR2: SQVTM, ANQGSEA. This CDR3 is 17 amino acids long. DNA for the CDR3: TGCAGCGTTGAAGACTGGAGGGTTTCCTGGTTTAACACTGAAGCTTTCTTT. It encodes CSVEDWRVSWFNTEAFF.

The CDR3 protein is CASSLSAVASTDTQYF. The DNA for the CDR3 is TGTGCCAGCAGCCTGTCAGCGGTCGCTAGCACAGATACGCAGTATTTT. This chain uses TRBV7-2 with TRBJ2-3, with D maybe TRBD2 (5 bases). Trimming took off 5 bases at V and 0 bases at J, with 15 bases between the two ends. The CDR3 contains 16 residues. Looked up from germline, CDR1 is SGHTA and CDR2 is FQGNSA.

This chain joins TRBV4-1 and TRBJ1-1; D is undetermined. The germline V and J ends were trimmed by 4 bases and 11 bases, with 14 bases remaining between them. Looked up from germline, CDR1 is MGHRA and CDR2 is YSYEKL. CDR3 length: 12 residues. The CDR3 coding sequence is TGCGCCAGCAGCCGCGTCGAGGGTGCGGCTTTCTTT. This codes for CASSRVEGAAFF.

This chain uses TRBV4-1 with TRBJ2-3; 9 bases are a match to TRBD1. Per germline, CDR1 MGHRA and CDR2 YSYEKL. V gave up 4 bases and J gave up 4 bases; unmatched junction bases: 9. The length of the CDR3 is 16 residues. For the CDR3, the DNA is TGCGCCAGCAGCCGCAGGGGACAGGGCCATTCAGATACGCAGTATTTT. Translated: CASSRRGQGHSDTQYF.

This clonotype was seen more than once but under ten times. The chain combines TRBV5-1 with TRBJ2-7; 11 bases are shared with TRBD1. V lost 2 bases and J lost 3; bases outside the gene matches: 1. Germline V lookup: CDR1 SGHRS, CDR2 YFSETQ. The CDR3 totals 14 residues. The CDR3 coding sequence is TGCGCCAGCAGCTTAGGGACAGGGGGCTACGAGCAGTACTTC. This translates into CASSLGTGGYEQYF.

The chain couples TRBV7-2 to TRBJ2-2, with TRBD1 identical over 7 bases. This CDR3 comprises 17 residues. With V trimmed by 0 bases and J by 4 bases, 8 bases remained unmatched. Per germline, CDR1 SGHTA and CDR2 FQGNSA. This CDR3 is CASSLAQTDRATGELFF. CDR3 DNA: TGTGCCAGCAGCTTAGCGCAAACCGACAGGGCCACCGGGGAGCTGTTTTTT. Full variable domain (rest looked up from reference TRBV7-2 and TRBJ2-2): GAGVSQSPSNKVTEKGKDVELRCDPISGHTALYWYRQSLGQGLEFLIYFQGNSAPDKSGLPSDRFSAERTGGSVSTLTIQRTQQEDSAVYLCASSLAQTDRATGELFFGEGSRLTVL.

The chain is built from TRBV5-6 and TRBJ1-2; D gene ambiguous. The germline V and J ends were trimmed by 1 base and 0 bases, with 16 bases remaining between them. CDR3 length: 17 residues. Germline V gene sequence: CDR1 SGHDT, CDR2 YYEEEE. CDR3 DNA sequence: TGTGCCAGCAGCTTGTATGTGGACCCAAGCTCTAACTATGGCTACACCTTC. It codes for CASSLYVDPSSNYGYTF.

The chain has TRBV4-3 and TRBJ2-5; TRBD2 agrees at 13 bases. With V trimmed by 0 bases and J by 7 bases, 11 bases remained unmatched. The CDR3 consists of 18 residues. From germline, CDR1 is LGHNA and CDR2 YSLEER. CDR3 DNA: TGCGCCAGCAGCCAAGATCTCGGACTAGCGGGGGCCCGAGGGACCCAGTACTTC. Encoded protein: CASSQDLGLAGARGTQYF.

V and J are TRBV7-2 and TRBJ1-2, with TRBD1 identical over 9 bases. After removal of 4 bases from V and 4 bases from J, the junction contained 10 bases not matched to a gene. The CDR3 consists of 16 residues. The germline gives CDR1 SGHTA, CDR2 FQGNSA. The DNA of the CDR3 is TGTGCCAGCAGCTCTCGGACAGGGGAACTAATCTATGGCTACACCTTC. Translating gives CASSSRTGELIYGYTF.

The V call is TRBV5-1, the J call TRBJ1-2; D uncertain. Trimming removed 4 bases from V and 4 bases from J, with 20 bases in between. CDR1 and CDR2 from the germline V gene are SGHRS and YFSETQ. This CDR3 contains 16 residues. This chain's CDR3 is CASSPDVGRASYGYTF. CDR3 bases: TGCGCCAGCAGCCCGGACGTTGGGAGAGCCTCCTATGGCTACACCTTC.

This chain uses TRBV5-1 with TRBJ2-5; D is unclear. The CDR3 is 13 amino acids. Trimming removed 5 bases at V and 2 bases at J, with 10 bases between. In germline, CDR1 is SGHRS, CDR2 YFSETQ. The CDR3 DNA reads TGCGCCAGCAGAGGAGATCTTCAAGAGACCCAGTACTTC. As protein: CASRGDLQETQYF.

The genes are TRBV7-9 and TRBJ1-2; D remains ambiguous. Per the germline V gene, CDR1 is SEHNR and CDR2 is FQNEAQ (reference sequence). This CDR3 is 12 amino acids long. Between the trimmed V and J ends, which lost 5 bases and 10 bases, there was a span of 14 bases. As DNA, the CDR3 is TGTGCCAGCAGCACCGACGGTGGGATCTACACCTTC. It encodes CASSTDGGIYTF. Together with reference TRBV7-9 and TRBJ1-2, the CDR3 gives the full variable domain: DTGVSQNPRHKITKRGQNVTFRCDPISEHNRLYWYRQTLGQGPEFLTYFQNEAQLEKSRLLSDRFSAERPKGSFSTLEIQRTEQGDSAMYLCASSTDGGIYTFGSGTRLTVV.

The chain is built from TRBV25-1 and TRBJ1-3, with D hard to call. The V and J ends lost 6 bases and 4 bases respectively, with 19 bases between them. CDR1 is MGHDK, CDR2 SYGVNS, per germline. The CDR3 covers 16 residues. CDR3 in amino acids: CASSDLRRDNGNTIYF. The CDR3 nucleotides are TGTGCCAGCAGCGATCTTAGGAGGGATAACGGAAACACCATATATTTT.

V usage is TRBV5-1 and J usage is TRBJ2-3; 7 nucleotides align to TRBD1. Germline lookup yields CDR1 SGHRS and CDR2 YFSETQ. The CDR3 contains 15 residues. After removal of 4 bases from V and 6 bases from J, the junction contained 11 bases not matched to a gene. CDR3 protein: CASSKRQGRSDTQYF. DNA of the CDR3: TGCGCCAGCAGCAAGAGACAGGGTCGTTCGGATACGCAGTATTTT. Full variable domain (rest looked up from reference TRBV5-1 and TRBJ2-3): KAGVTQTPRYLIKTRGQQVTLSCSPISGHRSVSWYQQTPGQGLQFLFEYFSETQRNKGNFPGRFSGRQFSNSRSEMNVSTLELGDSALYLCASSKRQGRSDTQYFGPGTRLTVL.

The chain employs TRBV7-2 and TRBJ1-4; unclear D gene. V was clipped by 5 bases and J by 0 bases, with 10 bases between them. Per germline, CDR1 SGHTA and CDR2 FQGNSA. The CDR3 spans 15 residues. The CDR3 nucleotides are TGTGCCAGCAGCACCAACACCGCAACTAATGAAAAACTGTTTTTT. It yields the protein CASSTNTATNEKLFF.

V is TRBV20-1 and J is TRBJ1-5; D is unclear. The CDR3 has 14 amino acids. Per the germline V gene, CDR1 is DFQATT and CDR2 is SNEGSKA (reference sequence). Trimming left V 4 bases short and J 0 bases short, with 10 bases between. This chain's CDR3 is CSATKPNSNQPQHF. CDR3 DNA sequence: TGCAGTGCTACGAAGCCCAATAGCAATCAGCCCCAGCATTTT.

The gene calls are TRBV3-1 and TRBJ1-2, with D hard to call. The CDR3 totals 15 residues. Trimming shortened V by 0 bases and J by 4 bases, and 12 bases separated the two germline ends. CDR1 is LGHDT and CDR2 is YNNKEL in the germline V gene (reference sequence). The CDR3 bases are TGTGCCAGCAGCCAAGATCTGGCTTCCTCCTATGGCTACACCTTC. Its protein product is CASSQDLASSYGYTF. The variable domain in full, completed from reference TRBV3-1 and TRBJ1-2, reads DTAVSQTPKYLVTQMGNDKSIKCEQNLGHDTMYWYKQDSKKFLKIMFSYNNKELIINETVPNRFSPKSPDKAHLNLHINSLELGDSAVYFCASSQDLASSYGYTFGSGTRLTVV.

In DNA form, the CDR3 reads TGTGCCAGCCAGATTAATAGCAATCAGCCCCAGCATTTT. The encoded protein is CASQINSNQPQHF. The chain has TRBV6-5 and TRBJ1-5; D gene ambiguous. Trimming took 8 bases from V and 0 from J, leaving 8 bases between them. The length of the CDR3 is 13 residues. Germline values: CDR1 MNHEY, CDR2 SVGAGI.

The rearrangement links TRBV6-6 to TRBJ1-2, with 9 bases matching TRBD1. The CDR3 contains 16 residues. V shed 4 bases, J shed 1 base, and the junction held 7 bases outside the gene matches. In germline, CDR1 is MNHNY, CDR2 SVGAGI (reference sequence). CDR3 in amino acids: CASSSFGQGINYGYTF. CDR3 in DNA: TGTGCCAGCAGTTCCTTTGGACAGGGGATTAACTATGGCTACACCTTC.

V is TRBV29-1 and J is TRBJ1-2; D perhaps matches TRBD1 (6 bases). Trimming removed 6 bases from V and 4 bases from J, with 15 bases in between. Germline V CDR1 and CDR2: SQVTM, ANQGSEA. The CDR3 runs to 13 residues. Written as DNA, the CDR3 is TGCAGCGTGCGCGGGGGGCAGGGCTATGGCTACACCTTC. Amino acid sequence: CSVRGGQGYGYTF.

The gene calls are TRBV9 and TRBJ1-1; perhaps TRBD1 as D (5 bases). This CDR3 spans 12 amino acids. V dropped 0 bases and J dropped 11 bases, with 11 bases sitting between them. Per the germline V gene, CDR1 is SGDLS and CDR2 is YYNGEE. The CDR3 region is CASSVVGGKAFF. Written as DNA, the CDR3 is TGTGCCAGCAGCGTAGTCGGGGGTAAGGCTTTCTTT.